One sample yielded the 21 T cell receptor beta chains listed below, sequenced in a study of OX40 agonist ivuxolimab in advanced cancers. The protocol was immunoSEQ multiplex PCR, while the TCRdb copy is restricted to in-frame clones and leaves out a portion. The sample contains around 100,000 clones, 85% to 95% of which appear only once. The input for sequencing was CD4+ or CD8+ T cells sorted from blood, taken in a trial of the OX40 agonist ivuxolimab. The receptors derive from an adult with an advanced solid tumor such as melanoma, head and neck, liver or kidney cancer.

The chain couples TRBV18 to TRBJ2-3; TRBD1 agrees at 7 bases. Germline lookup yields CDR1 KGHSH and CDR2 LQKENI. The CDR3 runs 15 residues. V lost 6 bases to trimming and J lost 1 base; unmatched junction nucleotides: 7. The DNA for the CDR3 is TGTGCCAGCTCCCTTTACAGGGGTGGCACAGATACGCAGTATTTT. Protein: CASSLYRGGTDTQYF.

This clone was seen a single time. The chain uses TRBV10-1 and TRBJ2-1; 7 nucleotides align to TRBD1. Losses at the gene ends were 4 bases for V and 13 bases for J; bases not matched to a gene: 10. Germline values: CDR1 WNHNN, CDR2 SYGVQD (reference sequence). The length of the CDR3 is 13 residues. The CDR3 DNA sequence: TGCGCCAGCAGTGGTTCATTACAGGGGTTACAGTTCTTC. It yields the protein CASSGSLQGLQFF.

In this sample, this clone turned up a few times. The V call is TRBV9, the J call TRBJ1-5, with D unclear. This CDR3 region has 11 residues. The V gene's germline CDR1 is SGDLS and CDR2 YYNGEE. The germline V and J ends were trimmed by 7 bases and 3 bases, with 5 bases remaining between them. The DNA for the CDR3 is TGTGCCAGCGGCCTCAATCAGCCCCAGCATTTT. Amino acids: CASGLNQPQHF.

V and J are TRBV19 and TRBJ2-4; either TRBD1 or TRBD2 may supply D (6 bases each). V lost 3 bases, J lost 2 bases, and 14 bases lay in between. The CDR3 extends over 16 amino acids. Germline CDR1 and CDR2: LNHDA and SQIVND (reference sequence). CDR3 region: CASSMRGARTKNIQYF. For the CDR3, the DNA is TGTGCCAGTAGTATGAGGGGGGCGCGAACCAAAAACATTCAGTACTTC.

V usage is TRBV6-5 and J usage is TRBJ2-5; the match to TRBD1 covers 7 bases. Trimming removed 8 bases from V and 2 bases from J; junction bases left unmatched: 8. Germline CDR1 reads MNHEY; CDR2 reads SVGAGI. The CDR3 has 14 residues. For the CDR3, the DNA is TGTGCCAGCGGGGGCACAGGGGTACAAGAGACCCAGTACTTC. Translating gives CASGGTGVQETQYF.

V gene TRBV19 combines with J gene TRBJ2-5; 10 bases line up with TRBD2. The length of the CDR3 is 16 residues. Looked up from germline, CDR1 is LNHDA and CDR2 is SQIVND (reference sequence). J lost 0 bases, V lost 5 bases, and 6 bases had no gene match. CDR3 protein: CASSLQREGHQETQYF. The CDR3 nucleotides read TGTGCCAGTAGTCTCCAGCGGGAGGGCCACCAAGAGACCCAGTACTTC.

The rearrangement joins TRBV7-3 to TRBJ2-5; D unresolved. Trimming shortened V by 5 bases and J by 3 bases, and 10 bases separated the two germline ends. Germline V lookup: CDR1 SGHTA, CDR2 FQGTGA. CDR3 length equals 13 residues. CDR3 DNA sequence: TGTGCCAGCAGCCTGGGGTTAGAAGAGACCCAGTACTTC. Translated: CASSLGLEETQYF.

The genes are TRBV7-9 and TRBJ1-4; D is perhaps TRBD1 (5 bases). The CDR3 has 15 residues. Germline CDR1 reads SEHNR; CDR2 reads FQNEAQ (reference sequence). The V end was cut by 3 bases, the J end by 5 bases, with 13 bases between. CDR3 sequence: CASSFEGAQNEKLFF. In nucleotides, the CDR3 is TGTGCCAGCAGCTTCGAAGGGGCGCAGAATGAAAAACTGTTTTTT.

The V gene is TRBV6-4, the J gene TRBJ2-2; D ambiguous. Germline V gene sequence: CDR1 MRHNA, CDR2 SNTAGT. The CDR3 is 14 residues long. V was cut by 4 bases and J by 8 bases, with 14 bases left in between. CDR3 sequence (DNA): TGTGCCAGCAGTGTTACTACAACCAGGGGGGAGCTGTTTTTT. Translation: CASSVTTTRGELFF.

The rearrangement links TRBV15 to TRBJ2-5; TRBD1 might be the D (5 bases). This CDR3 contains 14 residues. The germline CDR1 and CDR2 sequences are LNHNV and YYDKDF (reference sequence). The V and J ends lost 3 bases and 5 bases respectively, with 13 bases between them. The CDR3, as DNA: TGTGCCACCAGCAGGACCGGACACGGGGAGACCCAGTACTTC. Translation gives CATSRTGHGETQYF. Filled out from reference TRBV15 and TRBJ2-5, the complete variable domain reads DAMVIQNPRYQVTQFGKPVTLSCSQTLNHNVMYWYQQKSSQAPKLLFHYYDKDFNNEADTPDNFQSRRPNTSFCFLDIRSPGLGDTAMYLCATSRTGHGETQYFGPGTRLLVL.

J is TRBJ2-3 and V is TRBV9, with TRBD2 identical over 9 bases. Germline assignment: CDR1 SGDLS and CDR2 YYNGEE. This CDR3 contains 15 residues. With V trimmed by 4 bases and J by 4 bases, 7 bases remained unmatched. In nucleotides, the CDR3 is TGTGCCAGCAGCCAAACTAGCGGGCGCGCAGATACGCAGTATTTT. Its protein product is CASSQTSGRADTQYF. Using reference TRBV9 and TRBJ2-3 for the parts outside the CDR3, the full variable domain is DSGVTQTPKHLITATGQRVTLRCSPRSGDLSVYWYQQSLDQGLQFLIQYYNGEERAKGNILERFSAQQFPDLHSELNLSSLELGDSALYFCASSQTSGRADTQYFGPGTRLTVL.

The chain employs TRBV2 and TRBJ2-1, with 11 bases lining up with TRBD2. Germline CDR1 and CDR2: SNHLY and FYNNEI. V lost 7 bases and J lost 5; bases outside the gene matches: 7. The CDR3 runs 15 residues. CDR3 nucleotides: TGTGCCAGCAACCCTAGCGGGAGGCTGAACAATGAGCAGTTCTTC. It is translated as CASNPSGRLNNEQFF.

The chain carries TRBV9 and TRBJ1-5; D gene unclear. The V gene lost 2 bases and the J gene lost 6 bases, with 9 bases spanning the gap. The CDR3 totals 13 residues. CDR1 is SGDLS, CDR2 YYNGEE, per germline. The CDR3 nucleotides read TGTGCCAGCAGCGTGGATATTGGTCAGCCCCAGCATTTT. Translated, it gives CASSVDIGQPQHF.

The chain employs TRBV5-1 and TRBJ1-1; D is uncertain. In germline, CDR1 is SGHRS, CDR2 YFSETQ. CDR3 length: 13 amino acids. V lost 3 bases to trimming and J lost 3 bases, with 9 bases between them. The DNA for the CDR3 is TGCGCCAGCAGCTCCCCCGGTTACACTGAAGCTTTCTTT. Amino acids: CASSSPGYTEAFF. Filled out from reference TRBV5-1 and TRBJ1-1, the complete variable domain reads KAGVTQTPRYLIKTRGQQVTLSCSPISGHRSVSWYQQTPGQGLQFLFEYFSETQRNKGNFPGRFSGRQFSNSRSEMNVSTLELGDSALYLCASSSPGYTEAFFGQGTRLTVV.

The chain joins TRBV4-2 to TRBJ2-3; 9 positions agree with TRBD2. The germline CDR1 and CDR2 sequences are LGHNA and YNFKEQ. This CDR3 is 15 amino acids long. With 1 base clipped from V and 4 bases from J, the junction kept 3 bases outside the gene matches. The CDR3 sequence: CASSQATSGSDTQYF. CDR3 coding DNA: TGTGCCAGCAGCCAAGCAACTAGCGGGTCAGATACGCAGTATTTT.

In the case of this clone: A junction end diverges from the germline sequence, so it may reflect a read error. This chain connects TRBV7-7 to TRBJ2-5; 8 nucleotides line up with TRBD1. Per germline, CDR1 SSHAT and CDR2 FNYEAQ (reference sequence). The CDR3 loop spans 15 amino acids. In nucleotides, the CDR3 is TGTGCTAGCAGCTTAGGACAGGGCCGACGAGAGACCCAGTACTTC. It translates to CASSLGQGRRETQYF.

The CDR3, as DNA: TGTGCCAGCAGTTTATTCTGGGGAGGAAGCAATGAGCAGTTCTTC. This gives the protein CASSLFWGGSNEQFF. This chain connects TRBV28 to TRBJ2-1; a possible D gene is TRBD2 (6 bases). CDR3 length: 15 amino acids. The germline V gene encodes CDR1 MDHEN and CDR2 SYDVKM. The germline V and J ends were trimmed by 1 base and 6 bases, with 13 bases remaining between them.

This clone was picked up a small number of times. The V call is TRBV7-2, the J call TRBJ1-1, with 10 nucleotides matching TRBD1. The CDR3 has 16 amino acids. In germline, CDR1 is SGHTA, CDR2 FQGNSA. Trimming took 7 bases from V and 4 from J; bases not matched to a gene: 12. The CDR3 loop reads CASTPGQGVGSTEAFF. CDR3 DNA: TGTGCCAGCACCCCAGGACAGGGGGTTGGTAGCACTGAAGCTTTCTTT. Full variable domain (missing parts from reference TRBV7-2 and TRBJ1-1): GAGVSQSPSNKVTEKGKDVELRCDPISGHTALYWYRQSLGQGLEFLIYFQGNSAPDKSGLPSDRFSAERTGGSVSTLTIQRTQQEDSAVYLCASTPGQGVGSTEAFFGQGTRLTVV.

The rearrangement uses TRBV6-1 and TRBJ2-7, with TRBD1 as a possible D gene (6 bases). Germline assignment: CDR1 MNHNS and CDR2 SASEGT. Trimming removed 6 bases from V and 2 bases from J, with 14 bases in between. This CDR3 is 14 amino acids long. Here the CDR3 DNA reads TGTGCCAGCAGCTTGGAGACAGGACCCTACGAGCAGTACTTC. Its protein is CASSLETGPYEQYF.

The chain recombines TRBV5-1 with TRBJ2-1; TRBD2 aligns across 10 bases. The CDR3 is 14 amino acids. With 4 bases clipped from V and 8 bases from J, the junction kept 6 bases outside the gene matches. The germline CDR1 and CDR2 sequences are SGHRS and YFSETQ. The CDR3 nucleotides are TGCGCCAGCAGCCTAGCGGGAGTTCGGGATGAGCAGTTCTTC. It is translated as CASSLAGVRDEQFF.

The CDR3 DNA follows: TGTGCCAGCAGTGAATATCTATTACAGGGGAAAGAGACCCAGTACTTC. This translates into CASSEYLLQGKETQYF. The rearrangement links TRBV25-1 to TRBJ2-5, with 7 bases fitting TRBD1. The CDR3 length is 16 residues. The V gene's germline CDR1 is MGHDK and CDR2 SYGVNS. Trimming at V came to 0 bases and at J to 3 bases, leaving 7 bases not matched to a gene.